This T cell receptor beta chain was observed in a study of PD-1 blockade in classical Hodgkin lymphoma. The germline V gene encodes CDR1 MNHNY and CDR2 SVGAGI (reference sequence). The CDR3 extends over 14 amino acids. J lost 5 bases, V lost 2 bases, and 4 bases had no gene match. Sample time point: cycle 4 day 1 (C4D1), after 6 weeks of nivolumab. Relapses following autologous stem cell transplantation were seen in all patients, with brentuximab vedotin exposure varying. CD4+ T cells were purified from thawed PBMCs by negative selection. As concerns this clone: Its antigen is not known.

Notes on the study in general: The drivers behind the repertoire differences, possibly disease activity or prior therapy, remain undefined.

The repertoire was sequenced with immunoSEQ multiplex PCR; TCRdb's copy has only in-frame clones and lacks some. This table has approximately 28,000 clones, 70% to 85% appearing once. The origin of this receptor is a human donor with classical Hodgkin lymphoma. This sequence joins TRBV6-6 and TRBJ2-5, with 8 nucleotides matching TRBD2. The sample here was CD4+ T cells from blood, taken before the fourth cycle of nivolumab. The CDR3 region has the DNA TGTGCCAGCAGTTACGCGGCGGGGGGTGAGACCCAGTACTTC. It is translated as CASSYAAGGETQYF.